The T cell receptor (beta chain) under discussion was sequenced for a study of blood T cells in healthy people across ages. Study results and caveats: Older age went with lower TCR beta diversity per million T cells, in a roughly linear way.

As to this clonotype: Antigen unknown.

CDR1 SGHVS and CDR2 FNYEAQ come from the germline V gene. The CDR3 contains 12 residues. V lost 5 bases and J 13 bases, leaving 15 bases between the germline ends. Combining a sample-barcoded 5' primer with a J-beta primer mix, a second PCR ran for roughly 7 to 12 cycles. There were at least 3 million CDR3-containing paired-end reads obtained from each sample. MiXCR was run by TCRdb on the 5' RACE reads, yielding one entry per CDR3 protein. The data contain around 1,000,000 distinct CDR3 sequences, about 23% of them singletons. The donors, aged about 6 to 95, were healthy Caucasians from Russia. This sample also appeared in a second study, on T cells of mothers and their children. Per that study: Related pairs of mothers and children showed slightly higher, non-significant overlap versus unrelated pairs.

Specimen: blood. The rearrangement links TRBV7-6 to TRBJ2-1; D not certain. The TCR comes from a girl aged 2 to 10 in good health. The CDR3 coding sequence is TGTGCCAGCAGCCGCGGTCGTAGTGATCAGTTCTTC. It specifies CASSRGRSDQFF.